This T cell receptor beta chain came from a study of T cell responses to AZD1222 COVID-19 vaccine. Measured with immunoSEQ multiplex PCR; TCRdb has only the in-frame clones, and not every one. The table records 150,000 to 180,000 clones, less than 90% of them present only once. CDR3 length: 14 amino acids. Trimming cost V 3 bases and J 5 bases, with 13 bases left between them. Germline CDR1 is SEHNR and CDR2 is FQNEAQ (reference sequence). The sequence came from an adult in good health. The material sequenced was peripheral blood, taken on day 0 of AZD1222 vaccination. This chain connects TRBV7-9 to TRBJ2-5; possibly TRBD1 for D (7 bases). The CDR3 region has the DNA TGTGCCAGCAGCTTCGGCAGGGGGGATGAGACCCAGTACTTC. The encoded protein is CASSFGRGDETQYF.